A single sample is the source of the 21 T cell receptor beta chains below, sequenced in a study of shared clonotypes between healthy human individuals. Only CD45RO-negative cells positively selected for CCR7 counted as naive CD8 cells, so terminally differentiated effector memory CD45RA+ cells were excluded. The assay was immunoSEQ multiplex PCR, and TCRdb's table has in-frame clones only and misses some. The sample includes about 2 million clones, about 95% seen only once; the top ten take roughly 1.2%. Sequencing used naive CD8+ T cells sorted from blood. These receptors were collected from a man younger than 35 in good health.

Points on this clone: Within the sample, other DNA sequences also encode this same CDR3. The J gene is TRBJ2-7, the V gene TRBV9; no clear D gene. The CDR3 consists of 13 residues. CDR1 SGDLS and CDR2 YYNGEE come from the germline V gene. Trimming cost V 0 bases and J 1 base, with 5 bases left between them. The CDR3 protein is CASSVGASYEQYF. In DNA form, the CDR3 reads TGTGCCAGCAGCGTAGGAGCGTCCTACGAGCAGTACTTC.

The sample holds one count of this clone. The rearrangement joins TRBV4-3 to TRBJ2-7; 7 bases match TRBD2. Germline CDR1 LGHNA, CDR2 YSLEER. V shed 4 bases, J shed 3 bases, and the junction held 3 bases outside the gene matches. The CDR3 is 13 amino acids. The CDR3 protein is CASSPERGYEQYF. DNA of the CDR3: TGCGCCAGCAGCCCCGAGCGGGGCTACGAGCAGTACTTC.

V and J are TRBV20-1 and TRBJ2-1; D unresolved. Trimming took 1 base from V and 10 from J, leaving 8 bases between them. From germline, CDR1 is DFQATT and CDR2 SNEGSKA (reference sequence). This CDR3 comprises 11 residues. The CDR3 protein is CSARGDREQFF. DNA of the CDR3: TGCAGTGCTAGAGGTGACCGGGAGCAGTTCTTC.

V gene TRBV6-4 combines with J gene TRBJ2-1, with D perhaps TRBD2 (5 bases). This CDR3 region has 17 residues. V was trimmed by 5 bases and J by 1 base, leaving 18 bases between them. Germline V CDR1 and CDR2: MRHNA, SNTAGT. CDR3 amino acids: CASSFSVLGRSYNEQFF. CDR3 DNA: TGTGCCAGCAGTTTTTCCGTACTAGGACGGTCCTACAATGAGCAGTTCTTC.

This rearrangement joins TRBV6-5 to TRBJ2-7; D not resolved. Germline CDR1 and CDR2: MNHEY and SVGAGI. The length of the CDR3 is 14 residues. Trimming removed 0 bases from V and 3 bases from J, with 9 bases in between. CDR3 bases: TGTGCCAGCAGTTACTCCTCGAGCTTCTACGAGCAGTACTTC. Translation: CASSYSSSFYEQYF.

The V call is TRBV10-1, the J call TRBJ1-1, with unresolved D. Deletions cut 0 bases from V and 3 bases from J, with 8 bases between. The germline V gene has CDR1 WNHNN and CDR2 SYGVQD (reference sequence). The CDR3 extends over 14 amino acids. As DNA, the CDR3 is TGCGCCAGCAGTGAGTCGGGCCTGGACACTGAAGCTTTCTTT. As protein: CASSESGLDTEAFF.

Concerning this clone itself: Other DNA sequences in the same sample also yield this CDR3. The chain couples TRBV19 to TRBJ1-1, with D hard to call. Germline V lookup: CDR1 LNHDA, CDR2 SQIVND (reference sequence). CDR3 length: 13 residues. The germline V and J ends were trimmed by 5 bases and 0 bases, with 7 bases remaining between them. The DNA for the CDR3 is TGTGCCAGTAGTCGCAGAGTGAACACTGAAGCTTTCTTT. As protein: CASSRRVNTEAFF.

The chain couples TRBV27 to TRBJ2-3; D possibly matches TRBD1 or TRBD2 (5 bases each). Trimming removed 4 bases from V and 5 bases from J, with 19 bases in between. Germline V gene data show CDR1 as MNHEY and CDR2 as SMNVEV (reference sequence). The CDR3 is made up of 16 amino acids. For the CDR3, the DNA is TGTGCCAGCAGTTCACAGCCGGGGACCGGAATAGATACGCAGTATTTT. Protein sequence: CASSSQPGTGIDTQYF.

The chain couples TRBV5-4 to TRBJ2-7, with D possibly being TRBD2 (7 bases). The V gene lost 0 bases and the J gene lost 3 bases, with 22 bases spanning the gap. CDR3 size: 18 residues. Per the germline V gene, CDR1 is SGHNT and CDR2 is YYREEE (reference sequence). The DNA of the CDR3 is TGTGCCAGCAGCTTGGGGGGGTGGACAGCGGGACCATACTACGAGCAGTACTTC. This codes for CASSLGGWTAGPYYEQYF.

The chain employs TRBV7-8 and TRBJ2-7; the D call may be TRBD1 or TRBD2 (6 bases each). Germline values: CDR1 SGHVS, CDR2 FQNEAQ. The CDR3 consists of 15 residues. Deletions cut 4 bases from V and 2 bases from J, with 15 bases between. For the CDR3, the DNA is TGTGCCAGCAGCTCTGGGGGGACAAGACCCTACGAGCAGTACTTC. This sequence encodes CASSSGGTRPYEQYF.

The count of this clone is one. J is TRBJ2-7 and V is TRBV27; no reliable D call. Trimming left V 6 bases short and J 0 bases short, with 9 bases between. The germline V gene encodes CDR1 MNHEY and CDR2 SMNVEV (reference sequence). This CDR3 is 13 amino acids long. CDR3 sequence: CASSTQSSYEQYF. Here the CDR3 DNA reads TGTGCCAGCAGCACTCAAAGCTCCTACGAGCAGTACTTC.

Note on this clone: The sample carries other DNA sequences with the same CDR3. This sequence joins TRBV28 and TRBJ1-1; D is ambiguous. Trimming took off 3 bases at V and 0 bases at J, with 5 bases between the two ends. From germline, CDR1 is MDHEN and CDR2 SYDVKM. This CDR3 comprises 13 residues. The DNA of the CDR3 is TGTGCCAGCAGTTTTTCTTTGAACACTGAAGCTTTCTTT. It specifies CASSFSLNTEAFF.

This chain links TRBV5-6 with TRBJ1-1; perhaps TRBD1 as D (6 bases). The length of the CDR3 is 14 residues. V shed 8 bases and J shed 1 base, with 15 bases lying between them. Germline CDR1 is SGHDT and CDR2 is YYEEEE. In DNA, the CDR3 is TGTGCCAGTCAGCTCCTACAGGGGAACACTGAAGCTTTCTTT. This encodes CASQLLQGNTEAFF.

The rearrangement joins TRBV21-1 to TRBJ2-2; the table's D call, TRBD1, has no DNA check behind it. TRBV21-1 is reported as a pseudogene. The CDR3 is 16 residues long. CDR3 sequence: CASSNWDRPSCGELFF. As DNA, the CDR3 is TGTGCCAGCAGCAACTGGGACAGGCCCTCGTGTGGGGAGCTGTTTTTT.

Points on this clone: One end of the junction is discordant with germline, which a read error may explain. Other nucleotide sequences from this sample produce the same CDR3. The rearrangement uses TRBV19 and TRBJ2-7; the match to TRBD1 covers 7 bases. This CDR3 is built from 13 residues. Germline CDR1 and CDR2: LNHDA and SQIVND (reference sequence). The CDR3 here is CASSLDRDYEQYF. The CDR3 bases are TGTGCCAGTAGTCTAGACAGGGACTACGAGCAGTACTTC.

The chain has TRBV27 and TRBJ2-3, with TRBD2 matching 12 bases. Germline V gene data show CDR1 as MNHEY and CDR2 as SMNVEV (reference sequence). Trimming cost V 1 base and J 2 bases; bases outside gene matches: 4. The CDR3 is 17 residues long. The chain's CDR3 is CASSLLSSGGATDTQYF. The CDR3 DNA reads TGTGCCAGCAGTTTATTATCTAGCGGGGGGGCCACAGATACGCAGTATTTT.

Regarding this clone: Sequence at one end of the junction differs from germline and may be a read error. J is TRBJ1-3 and V is TRBV6-1; weak D call: TRBD1 (5 bases). The germline gives CDR1 MNHNS, CDR2 SASEGT. The CDR3 contains 12 residues. As DNA, the CDR3 is TGTGCCAGCAGTGAAGCGGGGCCGGTCACAAATTTT. It encodes CASSEAGPVTNF.

The DNA for the CDR3 is TGCGCCAGCAGCCAAGATGGAACAGGGGTCAATCAGCCCCAGCATTTT. It encodes CASSQDGTGVNQPQHF. The chain carries TRBV4-1 and TRBJ1-5, with TRBD1 matching over 7 bases. The germline gives CDR1 MGHRA, CDR2 YSYEKL. This CDR3 contains 16 residues. V lost 0 bases to trimming and J lost 3 bases; unmatched junction nucleotides: 5.

This chain uses TRBV2 with TRBJ2-3; D gene uncertain. Germline assignment: CDR1 SNHLY and CDR2 FYNNEI. CDR3 length: 11 residues. V lost 8 bases and J lost 2, with 5 bases in between. The CDR3 bases are TGTGCCAGCTTAGTCACAGATACGCAGTATTTT. It codes for CASLVTDTQYF.

The J gene is TRBJ2-3, the V gene TRBV5-1, with a possible D match to TRBD1 (5 bases). V was shortened by 0 bases and J by 2 bases, with 16 bases between the two germline ends. The CDR3 runs 17 residues. CDR1 is SGHRS and CDR2 is YFSETQ in the germline V gene. Written as DNA, the CDR3 is TGCGCCAGCAGCTTGGCCGGCACAGGCGTTATCACAGATACGCAGTATTTT. Translated, it gives CASSLAGTGVITDTQYF.

The J gene is TRBJ1-2, the V gene TRBV27; no clear D gene. CDR1 is MNHEY and CDR2 is SMNVEV in the germline V gene (reference sequence). The CDR3 totals 17 residues. V was clipped by 4 bases and J by 6 bases, with 24 bases between them. CDR3 in DNA: TGTGCCAGCAGTTCTTCCCGCTGGGGTGAAACATCACATGGCTACACCTTC. Its protein is CASSSSRWGETSHGYTF.